Described below is a single T cell receptor (beta chain) sequence and its context. The antigen is unknown. Method: immunoSEQ multiplex PCR; TCRdb's copy keeps in-frame clones and lacks some. Among over 85,000 clones listed, just over 90% were seen once. The record originates from a study of T cell responses to AZD1222 COVID-19 vaccine. Turning to the study itself: Second-dose intervals of approximately 4 or approximately 12 weeks were pooled. Study results and caveats: Across the whole spike, CD4 TCRs peaked at regions 160-218 and 743-854. Nearly half of spike-specific TCRs reportedly target unmutated variant regions. White British donors predominated, females outnumbered males, and clonal diversity was possibly underestimated.

Germline V gene lookup returns CDR1 LGHNA and CDR2 YNFKEQ. CDR3 length: 18 residues. V gave up 0 bases and J gave up 7 bases; unmatched junction bases: 14. This TCR derives from an adult in good health. This chain connects TRBV4-2 to TRBJ2-3, with TRBD2 matching 9 bases. The sequencing used peripheral blood, collected on day 0 of AZD1222 vaccination. This CDR3 reads CASSQEYLAGEAPYTQYF. CDR3 in DNA: TGTGCCAGCAGCCAAGAGTATTTAGCGGGAGAGGCCCCGTATACGCAGTATTTT.